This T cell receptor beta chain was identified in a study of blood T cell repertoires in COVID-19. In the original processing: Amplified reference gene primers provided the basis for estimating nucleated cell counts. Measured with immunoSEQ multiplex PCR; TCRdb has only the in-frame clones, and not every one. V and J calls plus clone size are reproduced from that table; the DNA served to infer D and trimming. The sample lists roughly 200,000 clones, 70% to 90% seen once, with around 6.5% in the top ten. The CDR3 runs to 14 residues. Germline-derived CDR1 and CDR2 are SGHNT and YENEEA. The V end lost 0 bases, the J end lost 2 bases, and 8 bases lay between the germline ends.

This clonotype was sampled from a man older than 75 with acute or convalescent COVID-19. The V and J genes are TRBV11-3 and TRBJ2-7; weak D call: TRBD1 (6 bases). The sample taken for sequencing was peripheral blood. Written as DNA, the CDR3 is TGTGCCAGCAGCTTAGAGACAGGACCCTACGAGCAGTACGTC. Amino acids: CASSLETGPYEQYV.